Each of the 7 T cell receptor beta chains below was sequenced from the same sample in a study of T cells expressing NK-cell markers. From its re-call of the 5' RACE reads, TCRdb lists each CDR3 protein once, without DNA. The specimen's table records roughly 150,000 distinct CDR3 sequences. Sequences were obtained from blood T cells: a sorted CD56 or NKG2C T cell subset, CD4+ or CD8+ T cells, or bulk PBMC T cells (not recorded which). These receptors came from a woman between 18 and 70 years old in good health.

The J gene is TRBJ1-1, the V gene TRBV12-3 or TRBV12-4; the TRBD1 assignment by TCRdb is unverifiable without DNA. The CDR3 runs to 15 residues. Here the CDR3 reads CASSPFPEGHTEAFF.

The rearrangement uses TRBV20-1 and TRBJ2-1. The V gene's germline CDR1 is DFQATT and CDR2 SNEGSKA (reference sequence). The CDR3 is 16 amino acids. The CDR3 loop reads CSARESRLFSYNEQFF.

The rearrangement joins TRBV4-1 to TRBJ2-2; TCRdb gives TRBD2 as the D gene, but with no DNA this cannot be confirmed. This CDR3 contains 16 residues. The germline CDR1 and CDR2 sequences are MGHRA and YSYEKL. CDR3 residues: CASSQEGLAGVGELFF.

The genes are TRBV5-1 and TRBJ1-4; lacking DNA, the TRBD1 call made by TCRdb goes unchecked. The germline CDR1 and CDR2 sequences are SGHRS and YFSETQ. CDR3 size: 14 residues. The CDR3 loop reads CASSLDWTPGKLFF.

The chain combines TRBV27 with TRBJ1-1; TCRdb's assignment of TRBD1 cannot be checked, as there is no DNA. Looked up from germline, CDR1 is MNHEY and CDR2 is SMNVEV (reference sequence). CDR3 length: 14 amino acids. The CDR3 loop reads CASRSRDRDSEAFF.

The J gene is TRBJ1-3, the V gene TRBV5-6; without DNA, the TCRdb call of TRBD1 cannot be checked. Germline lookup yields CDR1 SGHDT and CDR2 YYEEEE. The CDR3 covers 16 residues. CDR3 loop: CASSWLDRDGGNTIYF.

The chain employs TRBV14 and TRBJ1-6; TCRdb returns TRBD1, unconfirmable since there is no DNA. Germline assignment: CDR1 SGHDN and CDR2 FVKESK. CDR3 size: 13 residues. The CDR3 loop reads CASSRQENSPLHF.